The next 7 T cell receptor beta chains were all read from a single sample in a study of CD8+ T cells in alopecia areata. Extraction and reverse transcription of RNA yielded cDNA as the sequencing template. Libraries were prepared by immunoSEQ multiplex PCR; TCRdb keeps only in-frame clonotypes and omits some of them. The sample contains some 100,000 clones, 35% to 45% of which appear only once. Sequenced input: CD4+ T cells sorted from blood. The source is a human donor with alopecia areata.

The V and J genes are TRBV5-1 and TRBJ1-2; possible D gene TRBD1, 6 bases. The V gene's germline CDR1 is SGHRS and CDR2 YFSETQ. The CDR3 runs to 13 residues. Trimming shortened V by 2 bases and J by 7 bases, and 12 bases separated the two germline ends. The CDR3 coding sequence is TGCGCCAGCAGCTTTGGGCAGGGGACTGGCTACACCTTC. This translates into CASSFGQGTGYTF.

This clone was seen many times. The J gene is TRBJ1-1, the V gene TRBV7-9; no reliable D call. Trimming stripped 4 bases from V and 1 base from J, with 16 bases between. The CDR3 length is 16 residues. In germline, CDR1 is SEHNR, CDR2 FQNEAQ (reference sequence). The DNA for the CDR3 is TGTGCCAGCAGCTCATTCGAGGTGTCAGGGAACACTGAAGCTTTCTTT. Protein sequence: CASSSFEVSGNTEAFF.

The CDR3 DNA reads TGTGCCTGGAGCCCGGGACAGGGATTAAGTGGCTACACCTTC. Its translation is CAWSPGQGLSGYTF. The rearrangement links TRBV30 to TRBJ1-2; TRBD1 agrees at 9 bases. The CDR3 has 14 residues. Germline CDR1 is GTSNPN and CDR2 is SVGIG (reference sequence). The V gene end was trimmed by 3 bases and the J gene end by 7 bases; junction bases not matched to a gene: 9.

This chain links TRBV6-5 with TRBJ2-1; D not resolved. The CDR3 length is 14 residues. The germline V gene has CDR1 MNHEY and CDR2 SVGAGI. V was pared by 5 bases and J by 0 bases, with 8 bases between. CDR3 sequence reads: CASSRPSSYNEQFF. The CDR3 coding sequence is TGTGCCAGCAGTCGACCTAGCTCCTACAATGAGCAGTTCTTC.

The chain uses TRBV29-1 and TRBJ1-2; D might be TRBD1 (5 bases). CDR3 length equals 12 residues. Trimming removed 7 bases from V and 4 bases from J, with 13 bases in between. CDR1 is SQVTM, CDR2 ANQGSEA, per germline. CDR3 loop: CSAQGHSYGYTF. In nucleotides, the CDR3 is TGCAGCGCCCAAGGACACTCCTATGGCTACACCTTC.

This clone was seen just once. This rearrangement joins TRBV30 to TRBJ2-5; maybe TRBD2 (6 bases). The germline V and J ends were trimmed by 5 bases and 4 bases, with 14 bases remaining between them. The CDR3 sequence is 13 residues long. CDR1 and CDR2 from the germline V gene are GTSNPN and SVGIG (reference sequence). The CDR3 DNA reads as TGTGCCTGGGAAGGAGGGCCTGGAGAGACCCAGTACTTC. Translated, it gives CAWEGGPGETQYF.

The gene calls are TRBV29-1 and TRBJ1-1; no firm D call. CDR3 length equals 14 residues. V gave up 6 bases and J gave up 0 bases, with 14 bases separating them. CDR1 is SQVTM and CDR2 is ANQGSEA in the germline V gene. The CDR3 is CSVLPGVLNTEAFF. Written as DNA, the CDR3 is TGCAGCGTCCTTCCCGGGGTACTGAACACTGAAGCTTTCTTT.